The 7 T cell receptor beta chains reported below all come from one sample, sequenced in a study of T cells after yellow fever vaccination. TCRdb fed the 5' RACE reads into MiXCR, producing one record per CDR3 protein. The repertoire includes hundreds of thousands of distinct CDR3 sequences, about 13% of them detected once, and more than 12% sits in the top ten. Material: PBMCs, obtained on the day of the yellow fever booster vaccination. The receptors stem from a man aged 25-40 years who received the YFV17D yellow fever vaccine.

This clonotype has ten or more counts. The chain recombines TRBV5-1 with TRBJ2-5, with TRBD1 matching 9 bases. Per germline, CDR1 SGHRS and CDR2 YFSETQ. J gave up 5 bases and V 4 bases, and 12 bases lay outside the gene matches. The CDR3 length is 16 residues. CDR3 sequence (DNA): TGCGCCAGCAGCCCGGTTGGGACAGGGAGGTTGGAGACCCAGTACTTC. Protein: CASSPVGTGRLETQYF.

This clonotype has more than one count but fewer than ten. The chain recombines TRBV5-1 with TRBJ2-7; D might be TRBD2 (7 bases). The CDR3 loop spans 14 amino acids. Germline V gene lookup returns CDR1 SGHRS and CDR2 YFSETQ. V was pared by 4 bases and J by 5 bases, with 16 bases between. This CDR3 reads CASSLRRGADEQYF. The CDR3 bases are TGCGCCAGCAGCCTCCGACGGGGGGCGGACGAGCAGTACTTC.

This chain joins TRBV20-1 and TRBJ2-5; the D is unclear. Germline loops: CDR1 DFQATT, CDR2 SNEGSKA (reference sequence). Trimming stripped 2 bases from V and 5 bases from J, with 9 bases between. The CDR3 length is 12 residues. The CDR3 is CSARLVRETQYF. CDR3 nucleotides: TGCAGTGCTAGACTAGTTCGGGAGACCCAGTACTTC.

This clonotype has more than one count but fewer than ten. The chain has TRBV30 and TRBJ2-1; D is possibly TRBD1 or TRBD2 (5 bases each). CDR3 length equals 12 residues. Germline-derived CDR1 and CDR2 are GTSNPN and SVGIG (reference sequence). V lost 7 bases and J 7 bases, leaving 14 bases between the germline ends. The CDR3 DNA sequence: TGTGCCTTGGGACCACCTGGGAATGAGCAGTTCTTC. It is translated as CALGPPGNEQFF.

Comment on this clonotype: A much larger clonotype is one base distant, so this may be a read error. The chain combines TRBV24-1 with TRBJ2-1; 9 bases fit TRBD2. Germline CDR1 is KGHDR and CDR2 is SFDVKD. CDR3 length: 16 amino acids. The CDR3 region has the DNA TGTGCCACCGCTGGGACTGCGGGAGGGAATTACAATGAGCTGTTCTTC. Amino acids: CATAGTAGGNYNELFF.

This clonotype was recorded a few times. The CDR3 here is CASSLLASGRRLGFF. CDR3 sequence (DNA): TGTGCCAGCAGTTTATTAGCGAGCGGGAGGCGTCTGGGGTTCTTC. This chain uses TRBV12-3 or TRBV12-4 with TRBJ2-1; 9 nucleotides agree with TRBD2. The CDR3 has 15 amino acids. The V and J ends lost 2 bases and 15 bases, in that order; junction bases with no gene match: 14.

The chain uses TRBV15 and TRBJ2-2; D remains ambiguous. Germline V gene lookup returns CDR1 LNHNV and CDR2 YYDKDF (reference sequence). V was shortened by 1 base and J by 4 bases, with 1 base between the two germline ends. The CDR3 is made up of 12 amino acids. CDR3 bases: TGTGCCACCAGCAGAGCCACCGGGGAGCTGTTTTTT. As protein: CATSRATGELFF.